This TCR beta chain was sequenced for a study of shared clonotypes between healthy human individuals. Assay used: immunoSEQ multiplex PCR; TCRdb lists only in-frame clones, some missing. In the table there are about 450,000 clones, around 80% of which are singletons. The V and J ends lost 3 bases and 1 base respectively, with 13 bases between them. Germline CDR1 and CDR2: MNHEY and SVGAGI. The CDR3 contains 16 residues. This receptor was obtained from a woman aged 40 to 50 in good health. Some clones in this sample may be carry-over from other donors' samples. Sequencing was done on a sample of PBMCs. The V gene is TRBV6-5, the J gene TRBJ2-4; D might be TRBD2 (6 bases). The CDR3 coding sequence is TGTGCCAGCAGTTATGGGGGGTCTTGGGCCAAAAACATTCAGTACTTC. This sequence encodes CASSYGGSWAKNIQYF.